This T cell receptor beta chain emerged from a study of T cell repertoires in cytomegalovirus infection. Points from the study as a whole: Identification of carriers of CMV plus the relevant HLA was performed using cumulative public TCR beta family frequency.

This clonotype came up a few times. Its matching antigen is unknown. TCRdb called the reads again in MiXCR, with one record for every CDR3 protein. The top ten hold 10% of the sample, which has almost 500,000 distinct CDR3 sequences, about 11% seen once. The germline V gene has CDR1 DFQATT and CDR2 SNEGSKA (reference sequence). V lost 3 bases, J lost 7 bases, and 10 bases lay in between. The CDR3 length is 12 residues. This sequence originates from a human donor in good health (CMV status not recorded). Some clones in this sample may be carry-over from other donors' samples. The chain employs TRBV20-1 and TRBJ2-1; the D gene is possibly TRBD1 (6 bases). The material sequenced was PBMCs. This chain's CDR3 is CSASTGRNEQFF. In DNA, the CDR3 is TGCAGTGCTAGTACAGGGCGGAATGAGCAGTTCTTC.